This TCR beta chain was recorded in a study of beta chain features in type 1 diabetes. General observations from the study: Shorter TCRB CDR3s, moderately but significantly so, were found in Type 1 diabetes patients in all four CD4+ subsets. Whether HLA type influences TCRB rearrangement remained unresolved here.

This CDR3 comprises 20 residues. Sorting of CD4+ naive, central memory, regulatory and stem cell-like memory cells was performed via CD45RO/CCR7/CD25/CD127/CD95/CD27. This clone was detected only a few times. Its specificity is not known. Sequenced material consisted of expressed TCRB transcripts (all of the isolated RNA was reverse transcribed). Using immunoSEQ multiplex PCR, the repertoire was profiled, and TCRdb retains in-frame clones only, with some absent. The table shows a few hundred thousand clones, with 8% to 10% occurring only once. The receptor was derived from a man in his thirties or forties with type 1 diabetes. The chain carries TRBV21-1 and TRBJ1-2; the DNA was not used to check the table's D call, TRBD1. TRBV21-1 is a recognized pseudogene. The sequenced material came from central memory CD4+ T cells from blood. As DNA, the CDR3 is TGTGCCAGCAGCAAAGAGGACAGGGCGGGACAGGAGAAAAATCCTAGTGGCTACACCTTC. Protein: CASSKEDRAGQEKNPSGYTF.